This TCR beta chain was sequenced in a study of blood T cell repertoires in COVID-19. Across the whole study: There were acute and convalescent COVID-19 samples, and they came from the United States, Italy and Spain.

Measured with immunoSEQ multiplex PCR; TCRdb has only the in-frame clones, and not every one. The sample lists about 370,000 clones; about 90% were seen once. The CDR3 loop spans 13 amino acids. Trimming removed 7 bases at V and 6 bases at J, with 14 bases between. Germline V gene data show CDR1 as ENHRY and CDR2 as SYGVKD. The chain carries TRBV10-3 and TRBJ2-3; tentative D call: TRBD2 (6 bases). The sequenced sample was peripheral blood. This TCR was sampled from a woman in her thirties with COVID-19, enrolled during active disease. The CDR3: CAITGAMGDTQYF. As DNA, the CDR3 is TGTGCCATCACGGGAGCGATGGGGGATACGCAGTATTTT.